Listed here are 30 T cell receptor beta chains from one sample, sequenced in a study of blood T cell repertoires in COVID-19. The method was immunoSEQ multiplex PCR; TCRdb's version includes in-frame clones alone and lacks a portion of them. The data show roughly 220,000 clones, with about 86% seen just once and 1.3% held by the top ten. Sequencing input: PBMCs or T cells enriched from blood (not recorded which). All receptors derive from a woman in her thirties or forties with acute COVID-19.

The V call is TRBV2, the J call TRBJ2-5; tentative D call: TRBD2 (5 bases). Trimming left V 7 bases short and J 0 bases short, with 12 bases between. Germline CDR1 and CDR2: SNHLY and FYNNEI. The CDR3 is 14 amino acids. This chain's CDR3 is CASKLVGNQETQYF. Written as DNA, the CDR3 is TGTGCCAGCAAGTTGGTCGGGAACCAAGAGACCCAGTACTTC. The full variable domain, completed using reference TRBV2 and TRBJ2-5, is EPEVTQTPSHQVTQMGQEVILRCVPISNHLYFYWYRQILGQKVEFLVSFYNNEISEKSEIFDDQFSVERPDGSNFTLKIRSTKLEDSAMYFCASKLVGNQETQYFGPGTRLLVL.

The J gene is TRBJ1-1, the V gene TRBV11-3, with D maybe TRBD1 (5 bases). Germline loops: CDR1 SGHNT, CDR2 YENEEA. Trimming cost V 2 bases and J 6 bases, with 13 bases left between them. This CDR3 has 14 residues. CDR3 bases: TGTGCCAGCAGCTTAACGACAGTTTCACCTGAAGCTTTCTTT. Translated: CASSLTTVSPEAFF.

The CDR3 loop reads CASSASGGAPSQYF. CDR3 DNA sequence: TGTGCCAGCAGCGCTAGCGGGGGGGCCCCTTCGCAGTATTTT. The chain recombines TRBV7-2 with TRBJ2-3, with 12 bases matching TRBD2. CDR1 SGHTA and CDR2 FQGNSA come from the germline V gene. The CDR3 extends over 14 amino acids. J lost 10 bases, V lost 5 bases, and 7 bases had no gene match.

This CDR3 reads CASRGTSGTGELFF. The CDR3, as DNA: TGTGCCAGCAGAGGGACTAGCGGTACCGGGGAGCTGTTTTTT. This chain links TRBV4-2 with TRBJ2-2; 11 bases are a match to TRBD2. CDR1 and CDR2 (germline): LGHNA, YNFKEQ. V lost 6 bases, J lost 5 bases, and 2 bases stayed unmatched. The CDR3 sequence is 14 residues long.

This chain uses TRBV28 with TRBJ2-7; 10 bases match TRBD2. This CDR3 has 14 residues. Germline CDR1 is MDHEN and CDR2 is SYDVKM. Germline trimming cut 6 bases from V and 0 bases from J; bases unmatched to any gene: 2. The CDR3 bases are TGTGCCAGCAGGGGGACTAGCGTCTCCTACGAGCAGTACTTC. Protein: CASRGTSVSYEQYF.

The chain couples TRBV20-1 to TRBJ2-5; TRBD2 aligns across 7 bases. Trimming took 3 bases from V and 5 from J; bases not matched to a gene: 6. CDR3 length equals 13 residues. Germline CDR1 reads DFQATT; CDR2 reads SNEGSKA (reference sequence). The CDR3 sequence: CSASPQAGETQYF. The CDR3 nucleotides are TGCAGTGCTAGTCCACAAGCGGGGGAGACCCAGTACTTC.

The chain has TRBV5-8 and TRBJ1-1, with D tentatively TRBD1 (6 bases). CDR1 is SGHTS and CDR2 is YDEGEE in the germline V gene. The CDR3 sequence is 14 residues long. V lost 4 bases and J 0 bases, leaving 10 bases between the germline ends. CDR3 in amino acids: CASSLGQVNTEAFF. CDR3 DNA sequence: TGTGCCAGCAGCCTGGGACAAGTGAACACTGAAGCTTTCTTT.

The chain has TRBV5-5 and TRBJ1-5, with 7 positions matching TRBD1. With 4 bases clipped from V and 11 bases from J, the junction kept 9 bases outside the gene matches. This CDR3 comprises 13 residues. Per the germline V gene, CDR1 is SGHKS and CDR2 is YYEKEE (reference sequence). The CDR3 spells CASSLEGASAQHF. For the CDR3, the DNA is TGTGCCAGCAGCCTGGAGGGGGCCTCAGCCCAGCATTTT.

The chain has TRBV15 and TRBJ1-2; possibly TRBD1 for D (5 bases). Per germline, CDR1 LNHNV and CDR2 YYDKDF (reference sequence). Trimming removed 5 bases from V and 8 bases from J, with 15 bases in between. The CDR3 consists of 13 residues. CDR3 protein: CATSAGRVTGYTF. CDR3 nucleotide sequence: TGTGCCACCAGCGCAGGGCGAGTGACAGGCTACACCTTC.

The V gene is TRBV28, the J gene TRBJ1-5; D perhaps matches TRBD1 (5 bases). The CDR3 has 14 amino acids. The V and J ends lost 3 bases and 6 bases respectively, with 12 bases between them. Per the germline V gene, CDR1 is MDHEN and CDR2 is SYDVKM. CDR3 in amino acids: CASSLARVGQPQHF. CDR3 in DNA: TGTGCCAGCAGTTTGGCCAGGGTCGGTCAGCCCCAGCATTTT.

The chain is built from TRBV7-2 and TRBJ1-5; a weak D match, TRBD1 (5 bases). This CDR3 has 15 amino acids. V was cut by 1 base and J by 2 bases, with 9 bases left in between. From germline, CDR1 is SGHTA and CDR2 FQGNSA. The CDR3 nucleotides are TGTGCCAGCAGCTTAGTTTCACAGGGCAATCAGCCCCAGCATTTT. This gives the protein CASSLVSQGNQPQHF.

The genes are TRBV9 and TRBJ2-3; D is perhaps TRBD2 (5 bases). There are 16 residues in the CDR3. CDR1 and CDR2 from the germline V gene are SGDLS and YYNGEE. The germline V and J ends were trimmed by 3 bases and 4 bases, with 18 bases remaining between them. The CDR3 nucleotides read TGTGCCAGCAGCGCGCCAACAGCGGTATTTTCAGATACGCAGTATTTT. Amino acid sequence: CASSAPTAVFSDTQYF.

In the case of this clone: Germline is not matched at one junction end, which may reflect a read error. This chain links TRBV11-2 with TRBJ1-1; tentative D call: TRBD1 (5 bases). Germline V CDR1 and CDR2: SGHAT, FQNNGV. The CDR3 covers 14 residues. CDR3 sequence (DNA): TGTGCCAGCAGCTTAGGGGCAGGGAACGCTGAAGCTTTCTTT. Its translation is CASSLGAGNAEAFF.

In the case of this clone: As the CDR3 is not closed by the conserved phenylalanine or tryptophan, this likely results from a read error. The limits of the CDR3 on the DNA are not certain, so only TCRdb's listed CDR3 is given. The V call is TRBV23-1, the J call TRBJ2-7; whether TRBD1, the table's D call, matches the DNA was not checked. TRBV23-1 carries the ORF label, with uncertain function. The CDR3 length is 12 residues, termini included. The CDR3 sequence is CASTPRDNPALP.

The V and J genes are TRBV27 and TRBJ2-7; no reliable D call. Germline V gene sequence: CDR1 MNHEY, CDR2 SMNVEV (reference sequence). The CDR3 contains 13 residues. V gave up 7 bases and J gave up 0 bases, with 10 bases separating them. CDR3 in DNA: TGTGCCAGCACCGCACATGGCTCCTACGAGCAGTACTTC. Translation gives CASTAHGSYEQYF.

The gene calls are TRBV30 and TRBJ1-2; 7 bases are a match to TRBD1. The CDR3 runs 15 residues. Germline V gene lookup returns CDR1 GTSNPN and CDR2 SVGIG (reference sequence). The junction had 9 bases not matched to a gene; V was cut back by 2 bases and J by 3 bases. The CDR3: CAWSPTGKAYYGYTF. CDR3 bases: TGTGCCTGGAGTCCGACAGGGAAAGCTTACTATGGCTACACCTTC.

This clone was counted a single time. The rearrangement links TRBV30 to TRBJ1-5; perhaps TRBD1 as D (6 bases). V gave up 1 base and J gave up 0 bases, with 13 bases separating them. Germline CDR1 is GTSNPN and CDR2 is SVGIG (reference sequence). The CDR3 is 16 residues long. CDR3: CAWSGGLYNSNQPQHF. The CDR3 region has the DNA TGTGCCTGGAGTGGGGGGCTTTACAATAGCAATCAGCCCCAGCATTTT.

CDR3 sequence (DNA): TGTGCCAGCAGCCAGCAACTAGCGGGGGGGCACACCGGGGAGCTGTTTTTT. As protein: CASSQQLAGGHTGELFF. The chain combines TRBV4-2 with TRBJ2-2; TRBD2 aligns across 13 bases. The V gene's germline CDR1 is LGHNA and CDR2 YNFKEQ. Trimming removed 3 bases from V and 3 bases from J; junction bases left unmatched: 4. The CDR3 contains 17 residues.

As regards this clone: Other DNA sequences in this specimen translate into the identical CDR3. This chain joins TRBV9 and TRBJ2-2, with D perhaps TRBD2 (6 bases). The V and J ends lost 0 bases and 0 bases respectively, with 9 bases between them. From germline, CDR1 is SGDLS and CDR2 YYNGEE. The CDR3 loop spans 16 amino acids. CDR3 coding DNA: TGTGCCAGCAGCGTAGTGGGCGGGGCGAACACCGGGGAGCTGTTTTTT. This encodes CASSVVGGANTGELFF.

V gene TRBV9 combines with J gene TRBJ1-5, with a weak D call TRBD1 (5 bases). V was cut by 0 bases and J by 1 base, with 8 bases left in between. Germline assignment: CDR1 SGDLS and CDR2 YYNGEE. The CDR3 is 15 residues long. The chain's CDR3 is CASSVGQGSNQPQHF. CDR3 DNA: TGTGCCAGCAGCGTAGGGCAGGGAAGCAATCAGCCCCAGCATTTT.

V is TRBV7-2 and J is TRBJ1-2, with D possibly matching TRBD1 (5 bases). Germline lookup yields CDR1 SGHTA and CDR2 FQGNSA. This CDR3 has 13 amino acids. Between the trimmed V and J ends, which lost 2 bases and 4 bases, there was a span of 8 bases. In nucleotides, the CDR3 is TGTGCCAGCAGCTTAAACGGGGGCTATGGCTACACCTTC. Translation gives CASSLNGGYGYTF.

The rearrangement links TRBV4-3 to TRBJ1-4; D unclear. The germline V and J ends were trimmed by 4 bases and 8 bases, with 17 bases remaining between them. CDR3 length equals 15 residues. CDR1 and CDR2 (germline): LGHNA, YSLEER. The CDR3 sequence: CASSPLATPGEKLFF. Written as DNA, the CDR3 is TGCGCCAGCAGCCCCCTCGCGACCCCAGGCGAAAAACTGTTTTTT.

This clone was picked up a small number of times. The chain links TRBV19 to TRBJ1-5; possible D gene TRBD1, 6 bases. The germline gives CDR1 LNHDA, CDR2 SQIVND (reference sequence). The CDR3 runs 14 residues. Between the trimmed V and J ends, which lost 6 bases and 0 bases, there was a span of 9 bases. The CDR3 here is CASSGQYSNQPQHF. The CDR3 DNA reads as TGTGCCAGTAGCGGACAGTATAGCAATCAGCCCCAGCATTTT.

This rearrangement joins TRBV7-9 to TRBJ2-3; 9 positions agree with TRBD2. CDR3 length equals 16 residues. CDR1 and CDR2 from the germline V gene are SEHNR and FQNEAQ (reference sequence). Trimming cost V 10 bases and J 1 base; bases outside gene matches: 12. CDR3 amino acids: CATTSPGGGGTDTQYF. CDR3 nucleotides: TGTGCCACCACCTCCCCCGGCGGGGGGGGCACAGATACGCAGTATTTT.

The chain employs TRBV5-1 and TRBJ1-4, with D possibly being TRBD1 (6 bases). The CDR3 contains 16 residues. V was shortened by 7 bases and J by 3 bases, with 19 bases between the two germline ends. The germline V gene encodes CDR1 SGHRS and CDR2 YFSETQ. CDR3 bases: TGCGCCAGCGCCCCGGTAGGGACACTACCTAATGAAAAACTGTTTTTT. Its translation: CASAPVGTLPNEKLFF.

The chain uses TRBV7-2 and TRBJ2-5, with D perhaps matching TRBD1 (7 bases). V lost 5 bases and J 6 bases, leaving 16 bases between the germline ends. CDR1 SGHTA and CDR2 FQGNSA come from the germline V gene. CDR3 length: 14 amino acids. The CDR3 region is CASSVSGGRKTQYF. DNA of the CDR3: TGTGCCAGCAGCGTCTCAGGGGGGAGGAAGACCCAGTACTTC.

This chain uses TRBV15 with TRBJ2-7, with TRBD1 as a possible D gene (6 bases). Trimming cost V 3 bases and J 3 bases, with 6 bases left between them. The CDR3 covers 12 residues. Germline V lookup: CDR1 LNHNV, CDR2 YYDKDF (reference sequence). The CDR3 here is CATSRDSYEQYF. CDR3 coding DNA: TGTGCCACCAGCAGGGACAGCTACGAGCAGTACTTC.

This chain joins TRBV7-9 and TRBJ2-7; 11 bases map to TRBD1. There are 14 residues in the CDR3. V trimming: 4 bases; J trimming: 6 bases; junction bases outside the gene matches: 5. Germline CDR1 and CDR2: SEHNR and FQNEAQ (reference sequence). CDR3 in amino acids: CASSSGQGASEQYF. The CDR3 bases are TGTGCCAGCAGCTCCGGACAGGGGGCCTCCGAGCAGTACTTC. Combining the CDR3 with reference TRBV7-9 and TRBJ2-7 gives the whole variable domain DTGVSQNPRHKITKRGQNVTFRCDPISEHNRLYWYRQTLGQGPEFLTYFQNEAQLEKSRLLSDRFSAERPKGSFSTLEIQRTEQGDSAMYLCASSSGQGASEQYFGPGTRLTVT.

V usage is TRBV9 and J usage is TRBJ2-1; TRBD2 might be the D (7 bases). Germline CDR1 reads SGDLS; CDR2 reads YYNGEE. CDR3 length equals 14 residues. V lost 0 bases and J 9 bases, leaving 13 bases between the germline ends. For the CDR3, the DNA is TGTGCCAGCAGCGTAGTGGGGGGGCAGGGTGAGCAGTTCTTC. Translated: CASSVVGGQGEQFF.

The V gene is TRBV10-3, the J gene TRBJ1-6, with TRBD1 as a possible D gene (6 bases). This CDR3 comprises 12 residues. V was cut by 6 bases and J by 10 bases, with 10 bases left in between. CDR1 is ENHRY, CDR2 SYGVKD, per germline. This CDR3 is CAISPGVSPLHF. In nucleotides, the CDR3 is TGTGCCATCAGCCCAGGGGTCTCACCCCTCCACTTT.